Included here is one T cell receptor (beta chain) sequence, with context. As yet, its antigen is unknown. CDR3 length: 16 amino acids. In germline, CDR1 is SGHTA, CDR2 FQGNSA. The V gene lost 4 bases and the J gene lost 0 bases, with 16 bases spanning the gap. Libraries were prepared by immunoSEQ multiplex PCR; TCRdb keeps only in-frame clonotypes and omits some of them. This table has about 320,000 clones, approximately 86% appearing once. The data originate from a study of Ad26.COV2.S vaccination and SARS-CoV-2 variants. Looking at the study overall: It was the COV1001 Ad26.COV2.S trial arm that included the donor.

General study findings and limits: The analyses of TCR breadth and depth may have understated the size of total T cell responses.

Indicated treatment: 15 to 20 received Ad26.COV2.S at low or high dose, single or two shots; roughly five received placebo; per-sample allocation not given. Sampling took place 63 days after the first vaccine or placebo injection. This clonotype was obtained from a person between 18 and 59 years old who received the Ad26.COV2.S COVID-19 vaccine or a placebo. Sequencing was performed on peripheral blood, taken in a trial of Ad26.COV2.S vaccine versus placebo. The chain carries TRBV7-2 and TRBJ2-7; perhaps TRBD2 as D (6 bases). In DNA, the CDR3 is TGTGCCAGCAGCTACCACGTGGCGGGGAGCTCCTACGAGCAGTACTTC. Its translation is CASSYHVAGSSYEQYF.